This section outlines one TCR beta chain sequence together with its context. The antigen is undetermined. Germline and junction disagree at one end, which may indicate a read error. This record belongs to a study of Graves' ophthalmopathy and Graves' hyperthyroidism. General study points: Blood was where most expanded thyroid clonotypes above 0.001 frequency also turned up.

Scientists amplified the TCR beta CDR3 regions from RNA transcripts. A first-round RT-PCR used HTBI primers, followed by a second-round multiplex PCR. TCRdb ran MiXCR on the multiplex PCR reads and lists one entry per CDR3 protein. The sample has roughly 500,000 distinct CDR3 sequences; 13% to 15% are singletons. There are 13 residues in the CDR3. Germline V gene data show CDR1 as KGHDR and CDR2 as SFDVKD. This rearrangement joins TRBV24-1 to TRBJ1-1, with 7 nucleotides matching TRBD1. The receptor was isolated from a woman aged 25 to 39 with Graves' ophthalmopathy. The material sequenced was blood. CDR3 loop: CVTSGRTGTEAFF. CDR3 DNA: TGTGTCACCAGTGGTAGGACAGGCACTGAAGCTTTCTTT.